Following are 21 T cell receptor beta chains from one sample sequenced in a study of Graves' ophthalmopathy and Graves' hyperthyroidism. Amplifying from RNA transcripts, the study obtained TCR beta CDR3 regions. Second-round multiplex PCR came after a first-round RT-PCR that employed HTBI primers. One entry per CDR3 protein results from TCRdb running MiXCR on the multiplex PCR reads. The sample records 650,000 to 900,000 distinct CDR3 sequences, 40% being singletons. Sequences were obtained from peripheral blood. These TCRs come from an adult man with Graves' ophthalmopathy.

This rearrangement joins TRBV9 to TRBJ2-5, with D perhaps matching TRBD1 (6 bases). Looked up from germline, CDR1 is SGDLS and CDR2 is YYNGEE. CDR3 length: 17 amino acids. Deletions cut 4 bases from V and 2 bases from J, with 21 bases between. The CDR3 loop reads CASSPIGTKGNQETQYF. The CDR3 nucleotides read TGTGCCAGCAGCCCAATTGGGACAAAGGGAAATCAAGAGACCCAGTACTTC.

The chain combines TRBV14 with TRBJ1-1, with a tentative D call TRBD1 (6 bases). V was shortened by 0 bases and J by 1 base, with 15 bases between the two germline ends. The CDR3 contains 17 residues. CDR1 is SGHDN and CDR2 is FVKESK in the germline V gene. The CDR3 protein is CASSQDLGGVRNTEAFF. CDR3 nucleotides: TGTGCCAGCAGCCAAGATTTAGGGGGGGTCCGGAACACTGAAGCTTTCTTT. Together with reference TRBV14 and TRBJ1-1, the CDR3 gives the full variable domain: EAGVTQFPSHSVIEKGQTVTLRCDPISGHDNLYWYRRVMGKEIKFLLHFVKESKQDESGMPNNRFLAERTGGTYSTLKVQPAELEDSGVYFCASSQDLGGVRNTEAFFGQGTRLTVV.

This clonotype turned up a few times. The V gene is TRBV2, the J gene TRBJ1-6; the D gene is possibly TRBD1 (6 bases). Trimming removed 0 bases from V and 9 bases from J, with 18 bases in between. The CDR3 contains 17 residues. In germline, CDR1 is SNHLY, CDR2 FYNNEI. The CDR3 spells CASSEALRGRGGSPLHF. The CDR3 DNA follows: TGTGCCAGCAGTGAAGCGCTTAGAGGGAGGGGGGGTTCACCCCTCCACTTT.

DNA of the CDR3: TGTGCCAGCAGCCAAGCTGGACTAGCGGGAGAAGAGCAGTACTTC. Translation: CASSQAGLAGEEQYF. The chain is built from TRBV14 and TRBJ2-7; 13 bases align to TRBD2. The CDR3 extends over 15 amino acids. Germline V gives CDR1 SGHDN, CDR2 FVKESK. The V and J ends lost 1 base and 7 bases, in that order; junction bases with no gene match: 4. The variable domain in full, with the rest retrieved from reference TRBV14 and TRBJ2-7, is EAGVTQFPSHSVIEKGQTVTLRCDPISGHDNLYWYRRVMGKEIKFLLHFVKESKQDESGMPNNRFLAERTGGTYSTLKVQPAELEDSGVYFCASSQAGLAGEEQYFGPGTRLTVT.

The chain has TRBV25-1 and TRBJ2-2; perhaps TRBD2 as D (5 bases). This CDR3 comprises 15 residues. Between the trimmed V and J ends, which lost 5 bases and 8 bases, there was a span of 18 bases. Germline V gene lookup returns CDR1 MGHDK and CDR2 SYGVNS. The CDR3 reads CASSLTGIRGGELFF. CDR3 sequence (DNA): TGTGCCAGCAGTTTGACCGGGATTAGAGGGGGGGAGCTGTTTTTT. The full variable domain, with the rest looked up from reference TRBV25-1 and TRBJ2-2, is EADIYQTPRYLVIGTGKKITLECSQTMGHDKMYWYQQDPGMELHLIHYSYGVNSTEKGDLSSESTVSRIRTEHFPLTLESARPSHTSQYLCASSLTGIRGGELFFGEGSRLTVL.

This clonotype was observed a handful of times. V gene TRBV20-1 combines with J gene TRBJ2-2; TRBD2 matches 10 bases. Losses at the gene ends were 0 bases for V and 2 bases for J; bases not matched to a gene: 3. This CDR3 contains 16 residues. Germline assignment: CDR1 DFQATT and CDR2 SNEGSKA (reference sequence). The CDR3 sequence: CSARDWTSGNTGELFF. DNA of the CDR3: TGCAGTGCTAGAGATTGGACTAGCGGAAACACCGGGGAGCTGTTTTTT.

This clonotype occurred many times. The genes are TRBV2 and TRBJ1-1; D is perhaps TRBD1 (6 bases). Germline V CDR1 and CDR2: SNHLY, FYNNEI. V lost 7 bases and J lost 5, with 11 bases in between. This CDR3 has 12 residues. The CDR3 reads CASNGGGTEAFF. The CDR3 DNA reads TGTGCCAGCAATGGAGGGGGGACTGAAGCTTTCTTT.

On this clonotype itself: It is likely a read error, because the conserved phenylalanine at the end of the CDR3 is missing. The chain couples TRBV15 to TRBJ1-2, with 7 bases aligning to TRBD1. The CDR3 length is 14 residues. Germline trimming cut 11 bases from V and 0 bases from J; bases unmatched to any gene: 9. In germline, CDR1 is LNHNV, CDR2 YYDKDF (reference sequence). CDR3 region: CAWARTGANYGYTL. CDR3 bases: TGTGCCTGGGCAAGAACAGGGGCTAACTATGGCTACACCCTC.

This sequence joins TRBV20-1 and TRBJ1-2; D may be TRBD1 (6 bases). V lost 5 bases to trimming and J lost 2 bases, with 9 bases between them. The CDR3 totals 12 residues. CDR1 DFQATT and CDR2 SNEGSKA come from the germline V gene (reference sequence). The CDR3 sequence: CSAFQGNYGYTF. As DNA, the CDR3 is TGCAGTGCTTTCCAGGGGAACTATGGCTACACCTTC.

This clonotype was observed many times. The CDR3 sequence: CASRRTGRDSPLHF. CDR3 coding DNA: TGTGCCAGCAGGCGGACAGGGCGGGATTCACCCCTCCACTTT. The chain employs TRBV12-3 or TRBV12-4 and TRBJ1-6, with TRBD1 matching over 8 bases. V lost 6 bases to trimming and J lost 8 bases; unmatched junction nucleotides: 6. CDR3 length: 14 amino acids.

This clonotype was recorded a few times. The chain couples TRBV7-2 to TRBJ2-7, with 8 positions matching TRBD1. Germline assignment: CDR1 SGHTA and CDR2 FQGNSA. The V segment lost 5 bases and the J segment 2 bases; nucleotides outside the gene matches: 11. The CDR3 covers 16 residues. CDR3 in DNA: TGTGCCAGCAGCCCCCACACAGGGGGTACAGCCTACGAGCAGTACTTC. It translates to CASSPHTGGTAYEQYF.

The CDR3 sequence: CASSPRYSGGGYGYTF. CDR3 in DNA: TGTGCCAGCAGCCCGAGGTACTCTGGGGGAGGCTATGGCTACACCTTC. J is TRBJ1-2 and V is TRBV7-9; possibly TRBD1 for D (5 bases). Germline lookup yields CDR1 SEHNR and CDR2 FQNEAQ (reference sequence). V dropped 5 bases and J dropped 4 bases, with 20 bases sitting between them. The CDR3 is 16 amino acids.

The V call is TRBV5-1, the J call TRBJ2-7; 9 bases match TRBD2. This CDR3 contains 15 residues. V gave up 8 bases and J gave up 3 bases; unmatched junction bases: 12. CDR1 SGHRS and CDR2 YFSETQ come from the germline V gene. Here the CDR3 reads CASQPGLAQSYEQYF. The CDR3 region has the DNA TGCGCCAGTCAACCGGGACTAGCCCAGAGCTACGAGCAGTACTTC. Combining the CDR3 with reference TRBV5-1 and TRBJ2-7 gives the whole variable domain KAGVTQTPRYLIKTRGQQVTLSCSPISGHRSVSWYQQTPGQGLQFLFEYFSETQRNKGNFPGRFSGRQFSNSRSEMNVSTLELGDSALYLCASQPGLAQSYEQYFGPGTRLTVT.

The sample holds a few counts of this clonotype. The rearrangement joins TRBV12-3 or TRBV12-4 to TRBJ1-2; no clear D gene. The V and J ends lost 0 bases and 5 bases respectively, with 10 bases between them. CDR3 size: 14 residues. As DNA, the CDR3 is TGTGCCAGCAGTTTAGCGTGGACCGCTTATGGCTACACCTTC. Translating it yields CASSLAWTAYGYTF.

As for this clonotype: A clone one base away is much larger, so this may be a read error. V is TRBV5-4 and J is TRBJ1-6, with D unclear. From germline, CDR1 is SGHNT and CDR2 YYREEE (reference sequence). This CDR3 region has 16 residues. Trimming cost V 0 bases and J 11 bases, with 18 bases left between them. The CDR3: CASSLAPDLVGPPLHF. The CDR3 DNA reads as TGTGCCAGCAGCTTGGCACCGGATCTTGTTGGTCCACCCCTCCACTTT. Combining the CDR3 with reference TRBV5-4 and TRBJ1-6 gives the whole variable domain ETGVTQSPTHLIKTRGQQVTLRCSSQSGHNTVSWYQQALGQGPQFIFQYYREEENGRGNFPPRFSGLQFPNYSSELNVNALELDDSALYLCASSLAPDLVGPPLHFGNGTRLTVT.

The chain recombines TRBV7-2 with TRBJ1-2; 8 bases are shared with TRBD1. This CDR3 region has 15 residues. The junction had 11 bases not matched to a gene; V was cut back by 5 bases and J by 6 bases. Germline-derived CDR1 and CDR2 are SGHTA and FQGNSA. CDR3 nucleotides: TGTGCCAGCAGCGGGCGGACAGGGAGCGACCATGGCTACACCTTC. Amino acids: CASSGRTGSDHGYTF.

This clonotype was detected many times. This chain connects TRBV7-3 to TRBJ2-2, with D possibly TRBD1 on 6 matching bases. The CDR3 consists of 14 residues. Trimming shortened V by 2 bases and J by 4 bases, and 8 bases separated the two germline ends. Germline V CDR1 and CDR2: SGHTA, FQGTGA. The CDR3 nucleotides are TGTGCCAGCAGCTTAGGACAGATCACCGGGGAGCTGTTTTTT. Protein sequence: CASSLGQITGELFF.

The J gene is TRBJ2-7, the V gene TRBV20-1, with D possibly TRBD2 on 5 matching bases. Trimming removed 0 bases from V and 0 bases from J, with 12 bases in between. Germline CDR1 is DFQATT and CDR2 is SNEGSKA (reference sequence). CDR3 size: 15 residues. The chain's CDR3 is CSARDTRVRSYEQYF. For the CDR3, the DNA is TGCAGTGCTAGAGATACGAGGGTACGCTCCTACGAGCAGTACTTC.

This chain joins TRBV10-3 and TRBJ1-4; 9 bases match TRBD1. The CDR3 extends over 15 amino acids. Losses at the gene ends were 5 bases for V and 6 bases for J; bases not matched to a gene: 7. Germline values: CDR1 ENHRY, CDR2 SYGVKD. CDR3 sequence reads: CAISNPGQGYEKLFF. The CDR3 nucleotides are TGTGCCATCAGTAACCCGGGACAGGGTTATGAAAAACTGTTTTTT.

This clonotype occurred a few times. The chain has TRBV6-6 and TRBJ1-1, with TRBD1 matching over 11 bases. There are 17 residues in the CDR3. Germline V lookup: CDR1 MNHNY, CDR2 SVGAGI (reference sequence). After removal of 5 bases from V and 4 bases from J, the junction contained 12 bases not matched to a gene. The DNA of the CDR3 is TGTGCCAGCAGTAACGGACAGGGGGCTTTTTATCGCACTGAAGCTTTCTTT. It is translated as CASSNGQGAFYRTEAFF.

The rearrangement joins TRBV7-3 to TRBJ1-1; tentative D call: TRBD1 (5 bases). Trimming took 4 bases from V and 4 from J, leaving 16 bases between them. CDR1 is SGHTA, CDR2 FQGTGA, per germline. CDR3 size: 15 residues. Here the CDR3 reads CASSCYSRGFTEAFF. As DNA, the CDR3 is TGTGCCAGCAGCTGTTACTCCCGGGGCTTCACTGAAGCTTTCTTT.